A selection of T cell receptor beta chains follows, all from one sample in a study of neurological immune-mediated disorders. TCRdb passed the 5' RACE reads through MiXCR, listing each CDR3 protein once. The sample holds around 50,000 distinct CDR3 sequences, roughly 24% seen once. Sample: PBMCs. The receptors shown here come from a woman between 70 and 85 years old in good health. Each CDR3 is given with its conserved first and last residue. A D gene is named only where the DNA matches it firmly. The size entry is marked missing in some rows and otherwise reads once, few, many or a size class.

TRBV28	many	TRBJ1-5	NA	CASRTPGTSQPQHF	TGTGCCAGCAGAACCCCAGGGACGAGTCAGCCCCAGCATTTT
TRBV14	NA	TRBJ1-4	NA	CASSQDRGFGKLFF	TGTGCCAGCAGCCAAGACAGGGGATTTGGAAAACTGTTTTTT
TRBV4-1	NA	TRBJ2-1	NA	CASSIIAGGAYNEQFF	TGCGCCAGCAGCATCATAGCTGGCGGAGCTTACAATGAGCAGTTCTTC
TRBV5-1	many	TRBJ2-7	NA	CASSLNPTDKGSYF	TGCGCCAGCAGCTTGAACCCAACTGACAAGGGGTCGTACTTC
TRBV20-1	many	TRBJ2-3	TRBD2	CSARAASGSDTQYF	TGCAGTGCTCGCGCGGCTAGCGGGAGCGATACGCAGTATTTT
TRBV10-3	NA	TRBJ1-4	TRBD1	CAISSDRVPNEKLFF	TGTGCCATCAGCTCAGACAGGGTACCTAATGAAAAACTGTTTTTT
TRBV5-1	NA	TRBJ2-3	NA	CASSTQTASTDTQYF	TGCGCCAGCAGCACCCAGACAGCTAGCACAGATACGCAGTATTTT
TRBV15	many	TRBJ2-1	TRBD2	CATSRPSGRAGNEQFF	TGTGCCACCAGCAGGCCAAGCGGGAGGGCCGGGAATGAGCAGTTCTTC
TRBV9	NA	TRBJ2-1	TRBD1	CASRRTGEGNEQFF	TGTGCCAGCAGAAGGACAGGGGAGGGCAATGAGCAGTTCTTC
TRBV24-1	NA	TRBJ2-6	NA	CATSAGDFSGANVLTF	TGTGCCACCAGTGCGGGGGACTTCTCTGGGGCCAACGTCCTGACTTTC
TRBV7-2	many	TRBJ2-1	TRBD2	CASSRGTSGNINEQFF	TGTGCCAGCAGCAGGGGGACTAGCGGGAACATCAATGAGCAGTTCTTC
TRBV5-1	many	TRBJ2-7	TRBD1	CASSLGNRGPYEQYF	TGCGCCAGCAGCCTAGGGAACAGGGGCCCCTACGAGCAGTACTTC
TRBV20-1	medium-sized	TRBJ2-5	TRBD1	CSASSTDRVDLPPRETQYF	TGCAGTGCTAGCTCCACGGACAGGGTGGACCTCCCGCCCCGAGAGACCCAGTACTTC
TRBV20-1	many	TRBJ2-6	TRBD1	CSAKDRGPSGSGANVLTF	TGCAGTGCTAAGGACAGGGGGCCTTCCGGCTCTGGGGCCAACGTCCTGACTTTC
TRBV29-1	few	TRBJ2-7	NA	CSVGAGEGVEQYF	TGCAGCGTCGGGGCAGGGGAAGGGGTCGAGCAGTACTTC
TRBV20-1	many	TRBJ2-7	NA	CSARDSGYDLTF	TGCAGTGCTAGAGATAGCGGCTACGACCTTACCTTC
TRBV2	many	TRBJ2-3	TRBD2	CASRRLAGGTDTQYF	TGTGCCAGCAGAAGGCTAGCGGGAGGCACAGATACGCAGTATTTT
TRBV28	many	TRBJ2-7	TRBD1	CATVPGQTYEQYF	TGTGCCACTGTACCGGGACAGACCTACGAGCAGTACTTC
TRBV7-2	NA	TRBJ2-2	NA	CASSLLQMGRELFF	TGTGCCAGCAGCTTGCTACAAATGGGCCGGGAGCTGTTTTTT
TRBV5-6	NA	TRBJ2-3	NA	CASSLGAAADTQYF	TGTGCCAGCAGCTTGGGGGCAGCCGCAGATACGCAGTATTTT
TRBV29-1	NA	TRBJ2-3	TRBD1	CSVRQGISTDTQYF	TGCAGCGTGAGACAGGGAATAAGTACAGATACGCAGTATTTT
TRBV4-1	many	TRBJ2-7	TRBD1	CASSQGGLAGQGAGEQYF	TGCGCCAGCAGCCAAGGGGGCTTGGCAGGGCAGGGGGCAGGGGAGCAGTACTTC
TRBV6-5	NA	TRBJ2-7	NA	CANTAPGKAGSYEQYF	TGTGCCAACACAGCCCCCGGGAAAGCTGGTTCCTACGAGCAGTACTTC
TRBV7-2	NA	TRBJ1-2	TRBD1	CASSPLDRAGAIYGYTF	TGTGCCAGCAGCCCACTTGACAGGGCGGGCGCCATCTATGGCTACACCTTC
TRBV7-9	once	TRBJ1-5	NA	CASSLAGDNQPQHF	TGTGCCAGCAGCCTCGCGGGGGACAATCAGCCCCAGCATTTT
TRBV5-1	many	TRBJ1-2	TRBD1	CASSPPGDRDYTF	TGCGCCAGCAGCCCGCCTGGGGACAGGGACTACACCTTC
TRBV3-1	many	TRBJ2-7	TRBD2	CASSRETSAYEQYF	TGTGCCAGCAGCCGGGAGACTAGCGCCTACGAGCAGTACTTC
TRBV7-2	many	TRBJ2-2	NA	CASSPDMVPGELFF	TGTGCCAGCAGCCCTGATATGGTTCCCGGGGAGCTGTTTTTT
TRBV5-1	few	TRBJ2-2	TRBD1	CASSWTGPGTGELFF	TGCGCCAGCAGCTGGACAGGACCCGGTACCGGGGAGCTGTTTTTT
TRBV20-1	many	TRBJ2-1	TRBD2	CSATRSGRGVWNEQFF	TGCAGTGCCACACGGTCCGGGAGGGGGGTGTGGAATGAGCAGTTCTTC
TRBV10-3	many	TRBJ1-4	NA	CAISAERNEKLFF	TGTGCCATCAGTGCTGAGCGCAATGAAAAACTGTTTTTT
TRBV4-2	once	TRBJ2-3	TRBD2	CASSQGGAGGSTDTQYF	TGTGCCAGCAGCCAAGGAGGTGCGGGGGGGAGCACAGATACGCAGTATTTT
TRBV7-8	once	TRBJ1-1	NA	CASSSGSGFNTEAFF	TGTGCCAGCAGCTCTGGATCAGGGTTTAACACTGAAGCTTTCTTT
TRBV25-1	many	TRBJ2-3	TRBD2	CASSSGGVPDTQYF	TGTGCCAGCAGTTCGGGGGGAGTCCCAGATACGCAGTATTTT
TRBV29-1	many	TRBJ2-1	NA	CSVAGVSYNEQFF	TGCAGCGTTGCTGGGGTCTCCTACAATGAGCAGTTCTTC
TRBV11-2	NA	TRBJ2-3	NA	CASSGPPSASRDTHYF	TGTGCCAGCAGCGGGCCGCCTAGCGCCAGCAGAGATACGCACTATTTT
TRBV12-3/TRBV12-4	NA	TRBJ1-1	NA	CASSFRSKAFF	TGTGCCAGCAGTTTTCGTTCAAAGGCTTTCTTT
TRBV5-1	many	TRBJ2-3	TRBD2	CASSVSGRSIDTQYF	TGCGCCAGCAGCGTTAGCGGGAGGAGCATAGATACGCAGTATTTT
TRBV7-7	many	TRBJ2-7	TRBD1	CASSPTAGGFYEQYF	TGTGCCAGCAGTCCGACCGCAGGGGGTTTCTACGAGCAGTACTTC
TRBV5-1	many	TRBJ2-1	NA	CASSPGQWGGEQFF	TGCGCCAGCAGCCCGGGACAGTGGGGAGGTGAGCAGTTCTTC
TRBV3-1	many	TRBJ2-3	NA	CASSQDLSGTSDTQYF	TGTGCCAGCAGCCAAGACCTCTCCGGGACTTCAGATACGCAGTATTTT
TRBV28	many	TRBJ2-7	TRBD2	CASSNHAGRGRSYEQYF	TGTGCCAGCAGTAACCACGCCGGGAGGGGCAGGTCCTACGAGCAGTACTTC
TRBV28	many	TRBJ2-1	NA	CASSFRGYNEQFF	TGTGCCAGCAGTTTTAGAGGGTACAATGAGCAGTTCTTC
TRBV15	many	TRBJ1-1	NA	CATTLDSGSEAFF	TGTGCCACCACCTTGGACAGTGGGTCTGAAGCTTTCTTT
TRBV14	few	TRBJ2-1	TRBD2	CASSLREGAYNEQFF	TGTGCCAGCAGCCTCCGGGAGGGGGCCTACAATGAGCAGTTCTTC
TRBV10-3	NA	TRBJ2-3	NA	CAISESTVGAGRGTQYF	TGTGCCATCAGTGAGTCGACGGTGGGAGCCGGGCGGGGTACGCAGTATTTT
TRBV20-1	many	TRBJ2-5	NA	CSARPSTLETQYF	TGCAGTGCTAGACCCTCCACCCTGGAGACCCAGTACTTC